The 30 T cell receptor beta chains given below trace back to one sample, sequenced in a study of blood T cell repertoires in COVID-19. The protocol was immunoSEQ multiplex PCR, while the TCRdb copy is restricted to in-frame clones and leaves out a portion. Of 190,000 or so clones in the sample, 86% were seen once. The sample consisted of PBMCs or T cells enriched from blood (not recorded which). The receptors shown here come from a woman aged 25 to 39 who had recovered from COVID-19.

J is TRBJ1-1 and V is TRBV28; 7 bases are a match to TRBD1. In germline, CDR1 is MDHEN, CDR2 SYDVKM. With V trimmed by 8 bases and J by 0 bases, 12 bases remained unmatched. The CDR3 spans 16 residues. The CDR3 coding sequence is TGTGCCAGCTTTCCCGGACAGGTCTTGGTGAACACTGAAGCTTTCTTT. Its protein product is CASFPGQVLVNTEAFF.

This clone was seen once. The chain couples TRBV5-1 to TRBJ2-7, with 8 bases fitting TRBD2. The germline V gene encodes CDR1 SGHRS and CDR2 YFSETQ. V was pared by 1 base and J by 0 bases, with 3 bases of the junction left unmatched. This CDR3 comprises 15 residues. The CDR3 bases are TGCGCCAGCAGCTTGTCTAGCGGGTACTCCTACGAGCAGTACTTC. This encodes CASSLSSGYSYEQYF. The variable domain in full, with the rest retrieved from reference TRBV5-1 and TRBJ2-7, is KAGVTQTPRYLIKTRGQQVTLSCSPISGHRSVSWYQQTPGQGLQFLFEYFSETQRNKGNFPGRFSGRQFSNSRSEMNVSTLELGDSALYLCASSLSSGYSYEQYFGPGTRLTVT.

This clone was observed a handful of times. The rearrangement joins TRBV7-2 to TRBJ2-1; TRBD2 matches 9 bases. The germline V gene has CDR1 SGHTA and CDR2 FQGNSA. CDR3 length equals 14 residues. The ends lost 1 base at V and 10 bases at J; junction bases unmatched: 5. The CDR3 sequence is CASSLVSSGIEQFF. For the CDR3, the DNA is TGTGCCAGCAGCTTAGTTTCTAGCGGGATAGAGCAGTTCTTC.

The CDR3 coding sequence is TGTGCCCCTGGGAGGGGAGGGTTCGACGAGCAGTACTTC. Its translation: CAPGRGGFDEQYF. The rearrangement joins TRBV14 to TRBJ2-7; 7 bases match TRBD2. With V trimmed by 11 bases and J by 5 bases, 12 bases remained unmatched. Germline CDR1 is SGHDN and CDR2 is FVKESK. This CDR3 has 13 amino acids.

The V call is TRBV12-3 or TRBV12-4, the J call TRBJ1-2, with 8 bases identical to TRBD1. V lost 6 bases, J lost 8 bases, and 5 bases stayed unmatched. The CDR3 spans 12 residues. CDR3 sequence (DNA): TGTGCCAGCAGGGACAGGGCCGGCGGCTACACCTTC. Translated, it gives CASRDRAGGYTF.

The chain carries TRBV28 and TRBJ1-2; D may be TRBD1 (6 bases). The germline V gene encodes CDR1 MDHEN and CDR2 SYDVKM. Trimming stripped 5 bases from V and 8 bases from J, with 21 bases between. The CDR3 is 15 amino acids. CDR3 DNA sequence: TGTGCCAGCAGTCCAAAGACAGGCATCCGGAGCGGCTACACCTTC. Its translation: CASSPKTGIRSGYTF.

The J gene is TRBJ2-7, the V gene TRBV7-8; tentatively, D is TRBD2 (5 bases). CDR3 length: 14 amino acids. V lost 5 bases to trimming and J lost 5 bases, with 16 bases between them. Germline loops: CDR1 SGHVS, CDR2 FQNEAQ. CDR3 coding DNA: TGTGCCAGCAGCCTACGGTCCGGGAACCACGAGCAGTACTTC. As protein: CASSLRSGNHEQYF.

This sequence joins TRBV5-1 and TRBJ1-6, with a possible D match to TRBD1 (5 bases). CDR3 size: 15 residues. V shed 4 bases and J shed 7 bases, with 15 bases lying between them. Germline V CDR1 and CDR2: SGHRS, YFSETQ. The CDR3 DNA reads TGCGCCAGCAGCGCTGGACCAGGGTTCAATTCACCCCTCCACTTT. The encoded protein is CASSAGPGFNSPLHF.

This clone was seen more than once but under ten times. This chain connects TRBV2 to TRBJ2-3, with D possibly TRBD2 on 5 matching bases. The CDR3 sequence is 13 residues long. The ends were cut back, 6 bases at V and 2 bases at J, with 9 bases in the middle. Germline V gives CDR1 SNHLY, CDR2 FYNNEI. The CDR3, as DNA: TGTGCCAGCAGAGAGGACTCCACAGATACGCAGTATTTT. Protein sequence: CASREDSTDTQYF.

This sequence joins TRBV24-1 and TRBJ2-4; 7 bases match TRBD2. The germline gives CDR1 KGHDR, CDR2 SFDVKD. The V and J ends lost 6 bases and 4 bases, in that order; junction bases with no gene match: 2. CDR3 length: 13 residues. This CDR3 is CATSSGGKNIQYF. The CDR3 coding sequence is TGTGCCACCAGTTCGGGGGGAAAAAACATTCAGTACTTC.

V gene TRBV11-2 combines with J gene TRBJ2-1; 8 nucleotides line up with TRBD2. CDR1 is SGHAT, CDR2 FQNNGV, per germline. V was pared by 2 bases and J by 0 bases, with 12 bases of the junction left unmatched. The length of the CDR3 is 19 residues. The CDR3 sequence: CASSLSGLAGGSSYNEQFF. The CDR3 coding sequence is TGTGCCAGCAGCTTAAGCGGACTAGCCGGGGGAAGCTCCTACAATGAGCAGTTCTTC.

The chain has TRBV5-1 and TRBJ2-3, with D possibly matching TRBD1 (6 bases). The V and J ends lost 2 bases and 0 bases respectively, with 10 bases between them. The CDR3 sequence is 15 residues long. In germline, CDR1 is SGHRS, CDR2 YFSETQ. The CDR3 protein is CASSLGDTSTDTQYF. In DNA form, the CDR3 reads TGCGCCAGCAGCTTAGGGGACACCAGCACAGATACGCAGTATTTT.

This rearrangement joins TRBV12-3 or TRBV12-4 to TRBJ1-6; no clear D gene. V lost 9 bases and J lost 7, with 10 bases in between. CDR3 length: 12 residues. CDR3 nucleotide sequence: TGTGCCAGTACCGACTACAATTCACCCCTCCACTTT. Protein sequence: CASTDYNSPLHF.

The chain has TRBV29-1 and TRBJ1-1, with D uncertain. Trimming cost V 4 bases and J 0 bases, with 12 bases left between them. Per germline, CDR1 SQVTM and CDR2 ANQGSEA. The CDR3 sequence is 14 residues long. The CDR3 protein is CSVGAENLNTEAFF. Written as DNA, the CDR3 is TGCAGCGTTGGTGCGGAAAATTTGAACACTGAAGCTTTCTTT.

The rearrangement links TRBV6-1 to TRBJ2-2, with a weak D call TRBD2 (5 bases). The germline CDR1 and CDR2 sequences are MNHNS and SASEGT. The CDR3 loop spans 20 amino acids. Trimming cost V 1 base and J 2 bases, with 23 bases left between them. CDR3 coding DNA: TGTGCCAGCAGTGAAGATAGGAGCGGTGGCTACCTTTTCAACACCGGGGAGCTGTTTTTT. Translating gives CASSEDRSGGYLFNTGELFF.

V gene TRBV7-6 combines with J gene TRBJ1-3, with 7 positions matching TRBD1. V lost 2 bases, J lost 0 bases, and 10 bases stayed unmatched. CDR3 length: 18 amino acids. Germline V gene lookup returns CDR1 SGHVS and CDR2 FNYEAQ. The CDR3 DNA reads TGTGCCAGCAGCTTACGACCTCCTCGGGACAGCTCTGGAAACACCATATATTTT. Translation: CASSLRPPRDSSGNTIYF.

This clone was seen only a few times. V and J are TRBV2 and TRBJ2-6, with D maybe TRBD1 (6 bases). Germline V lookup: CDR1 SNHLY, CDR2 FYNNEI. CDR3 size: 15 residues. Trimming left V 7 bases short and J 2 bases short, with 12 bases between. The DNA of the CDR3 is TGTGCCAGCAACCGTCCAGGGGCTGGGGCCAACGTCCTGACTTTC. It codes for CASNRPGAGANVLTF.

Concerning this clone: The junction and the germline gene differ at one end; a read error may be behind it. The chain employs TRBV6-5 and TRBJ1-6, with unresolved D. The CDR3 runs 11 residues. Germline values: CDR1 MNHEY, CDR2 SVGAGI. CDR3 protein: CASSDSSPLHF. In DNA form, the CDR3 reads TGTGCCAGCAGTGACTCGAGTCCCCTCCACTTT.

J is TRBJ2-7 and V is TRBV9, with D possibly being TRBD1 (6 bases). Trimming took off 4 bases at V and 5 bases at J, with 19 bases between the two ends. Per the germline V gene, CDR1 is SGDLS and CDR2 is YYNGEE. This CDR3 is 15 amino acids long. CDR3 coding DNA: TGTGCCAGCAGCACCTCGCCGGGACCAGGGGACGAGCAGTACTTC. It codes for CASSTSPGPGDEQYF. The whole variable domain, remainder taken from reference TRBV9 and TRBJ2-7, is DSGVTQTPKHLITATGQRVTLRCSPRSGDLSVYWYQQSLDQGLQFLIQYYNGEERAKGNILERFSAQQFPDLHSELNLSSLELGDSALYFCASSTSPGPGDEQYFGPGTRLTVT.

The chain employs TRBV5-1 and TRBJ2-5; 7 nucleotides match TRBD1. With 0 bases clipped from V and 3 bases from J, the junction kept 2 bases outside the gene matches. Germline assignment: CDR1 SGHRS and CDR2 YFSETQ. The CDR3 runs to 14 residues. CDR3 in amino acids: CASSLGDREETQYF. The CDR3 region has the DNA TGCGCCAGCAGCTTGGGGGACAGAGAAGAGACCCAGTACTTC. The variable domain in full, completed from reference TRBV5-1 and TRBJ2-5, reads KAGVTQTPRYLIKTRGQQVTLSCSPISGHRSVSWYQQTPGQGLQFLFEYFSETQRNKGNFPGRFSGRQFSNSRSEMNVSTLELGDSALYLCASSLGDREETQYFGPGTRLLVL.

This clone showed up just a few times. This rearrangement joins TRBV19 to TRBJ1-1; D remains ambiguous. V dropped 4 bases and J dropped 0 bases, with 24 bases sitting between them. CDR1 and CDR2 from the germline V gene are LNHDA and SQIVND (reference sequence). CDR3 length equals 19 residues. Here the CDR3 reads CASSTYFTDPPSLNTEAFF. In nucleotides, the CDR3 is TGTGCCAGTAGTACGTACTTTACAGATCCTCCTTCTTTGAACACTGAAGCTTTCTTT. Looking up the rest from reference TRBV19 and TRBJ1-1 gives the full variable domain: DGGITQSPKYLFRKEGQNVTLSCEQNLNHDAMYWYRQDPGQGLRLIYYSQIVNDFQKGDIAEGYSVSREKKESFPLTVTSAQKNPTAFYLCASSTYFTDPPSLNTEAFFGQGTRLTVV.

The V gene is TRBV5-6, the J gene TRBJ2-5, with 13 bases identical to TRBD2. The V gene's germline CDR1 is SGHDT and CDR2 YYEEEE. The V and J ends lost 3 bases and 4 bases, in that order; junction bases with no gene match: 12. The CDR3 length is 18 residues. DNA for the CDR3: TGTGCCAGCAGCTCGGCCCTGCGTCGACTAGCGGGAGGAGAGACCCAGTACTTC. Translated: CASSSALRRLAGGETQYF.

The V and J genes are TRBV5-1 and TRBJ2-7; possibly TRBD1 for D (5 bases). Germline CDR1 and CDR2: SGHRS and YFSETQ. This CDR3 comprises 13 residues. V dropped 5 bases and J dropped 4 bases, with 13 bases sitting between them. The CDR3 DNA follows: TGCGCCAGCAGAGGGGAACCTTTTTACGAGCAGTACTTC. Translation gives CASRGEPFYEQYF.

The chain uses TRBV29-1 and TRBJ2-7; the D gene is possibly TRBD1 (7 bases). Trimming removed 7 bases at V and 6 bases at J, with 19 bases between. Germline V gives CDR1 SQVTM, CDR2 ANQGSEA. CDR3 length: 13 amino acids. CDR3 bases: TGCAGCGCTGGGGACAGAGGACTACGCGAGCAGTACTTC. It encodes CSAGDRGLREQYF.

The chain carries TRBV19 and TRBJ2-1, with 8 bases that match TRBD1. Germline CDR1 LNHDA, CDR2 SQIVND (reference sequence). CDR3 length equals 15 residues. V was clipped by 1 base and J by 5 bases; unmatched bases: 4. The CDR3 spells CASSIVGQGNNEQFF. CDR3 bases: TGTGCCAGTAGTATAGTAGGACAGGGCAACAATGAGCAGTTCTTC. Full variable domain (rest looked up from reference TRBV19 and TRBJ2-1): DGGITQSPKYLFRKEGQNVTLSCEQNLNHDAMYWYRQDPGQGLRLIYYSQIVNDFQKGDIAEGYSVSREKKESFPLTVTSAQKNPTAFYLCASSIVGQGNNEQFFGPGTRLTVL.

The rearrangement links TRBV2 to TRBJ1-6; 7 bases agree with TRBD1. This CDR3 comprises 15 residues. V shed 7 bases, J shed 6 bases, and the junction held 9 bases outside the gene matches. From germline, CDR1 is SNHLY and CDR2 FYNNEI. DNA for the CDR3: TGTGCCAGCACCCTAGGTGCAGGGGGTAATTCACCCCTCCACTTT. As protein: CASTLGAGGNSPLHF.

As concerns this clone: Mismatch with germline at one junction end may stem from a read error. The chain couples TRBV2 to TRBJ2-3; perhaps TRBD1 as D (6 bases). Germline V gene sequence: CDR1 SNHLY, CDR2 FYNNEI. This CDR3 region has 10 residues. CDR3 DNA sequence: TGTGCCAGCAGTGGACACAGGGTGGTTTTT. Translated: CASSGHRVVF.

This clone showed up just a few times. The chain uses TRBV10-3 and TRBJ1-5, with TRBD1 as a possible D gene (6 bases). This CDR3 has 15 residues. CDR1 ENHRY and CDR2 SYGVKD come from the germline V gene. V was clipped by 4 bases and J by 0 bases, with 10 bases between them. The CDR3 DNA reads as TGTGCCATCAGTGTAGGGGGAAATAGCAATCAGCCCCAGCATTTT. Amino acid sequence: CAISVGGNSNQPQHF.

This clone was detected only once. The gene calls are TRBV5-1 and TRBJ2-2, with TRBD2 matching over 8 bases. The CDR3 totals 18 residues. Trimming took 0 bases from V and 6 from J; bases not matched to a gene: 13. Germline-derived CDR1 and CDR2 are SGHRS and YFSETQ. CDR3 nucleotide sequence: TGCGCCAGCAGCTTGGCCCAGACTAGCGAAATTAAATCCGGGGAGCTGTTTTTT. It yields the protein CASSLAQTSEIKSGELFF.

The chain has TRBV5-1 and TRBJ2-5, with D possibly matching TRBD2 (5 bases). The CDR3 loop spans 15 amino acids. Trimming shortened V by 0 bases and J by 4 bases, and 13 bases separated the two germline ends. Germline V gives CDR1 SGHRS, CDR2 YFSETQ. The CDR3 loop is CASSLEPGLAETQYF. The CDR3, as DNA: TGCGCCAGCAGCTTGGAACCGGGATTGGCAGAGACCCAGTACTTC. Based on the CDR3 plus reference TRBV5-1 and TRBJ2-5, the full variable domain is KAGVTQTPRYLIKTRGQQVTLSCSPISGHRSVSWYQQTPGQGLQFLFEYFSETQRNKGNFPGRFSGRQFSNSRSEMNVSTLELGDSALYLCASSLEPGLAETQYFGPGTRLLVL.